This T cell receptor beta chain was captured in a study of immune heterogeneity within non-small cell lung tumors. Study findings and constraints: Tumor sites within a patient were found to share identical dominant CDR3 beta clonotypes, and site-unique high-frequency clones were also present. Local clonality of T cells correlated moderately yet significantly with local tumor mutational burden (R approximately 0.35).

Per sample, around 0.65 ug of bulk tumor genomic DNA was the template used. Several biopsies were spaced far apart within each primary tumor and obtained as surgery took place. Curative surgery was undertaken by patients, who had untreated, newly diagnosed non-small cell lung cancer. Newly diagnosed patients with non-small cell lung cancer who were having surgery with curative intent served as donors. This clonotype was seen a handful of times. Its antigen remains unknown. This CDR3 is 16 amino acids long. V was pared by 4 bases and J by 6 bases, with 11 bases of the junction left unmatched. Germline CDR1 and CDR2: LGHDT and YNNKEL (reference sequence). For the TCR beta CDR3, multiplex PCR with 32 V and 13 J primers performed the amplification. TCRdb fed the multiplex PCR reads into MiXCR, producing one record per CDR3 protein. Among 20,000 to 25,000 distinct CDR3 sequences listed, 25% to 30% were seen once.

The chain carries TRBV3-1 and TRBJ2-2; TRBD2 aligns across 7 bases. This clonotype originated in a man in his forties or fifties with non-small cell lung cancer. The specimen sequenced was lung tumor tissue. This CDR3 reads CASSPVGGRASGELFF. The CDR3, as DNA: TGTGCCAGCAGCCCGGTCGGAGGGAGGGCTTCCGGGGAGCTGTTTTTT.